Shown below are 4 T cell receptor beta chains from a single sample sequenced in a study of T cells in Graves' hyperthyroidism and ophthalmopathy. Researchers took RNA transcripts and amplified the TCR beta CDR3 regions from them. A set of HTBI primers served as the primers for a first-round RT-PCR of the TCR CDR3. Each CDR3 protein gets one entry after TCRdb re-called the multiplex PCR reads with MiXCR. The data contain 700,000 to 850,000 distinct CDR3 sequences, 35% of them singletons. Sequencing was carried out using blood. These TCRs come from a middle-aged woman with Graves' hyperthyroidism.

There are many counts of this clonotype. The chain couples TRBV5-6 to TRBJ1-6; no clear D gene. Germline-derived CDR1 and CDR2 are SGHDT and YYEEEE. CDR3 length: 15 amino acids. Trimming removed 0 bases from V and 8 bases from J, with 12 bases in between. CDR3 nucleotides: TGTGCCAGCAGCTTGGGACCGGGAATTCATTCACCCCTCCACTTT. It specifies CASSLGPGIHSPLHF.

This clonotype was seen a handful of times. This could be a read error, since a much larger clone is one nucleotide away. The rearrangement joins TRBV24-1 to TRBJ2-6; a weak D match, TRBD1 (5 bases). Trimming stripped 9 bases from V and 0 bases from J, with 11 bases between. Germline V gene data show CDR1 as KGHDR and CDR2 as SFDVKD. The CDR3 totals 15 residues. CDR3 amino acids: CATGDTGSGANVLTF. CDR3 nucleotide sequence: TGTGCCACCGGCGATACAGGCTCTGGGGCCAACGTCCTGACTTTC.

This clonotype was seen at least ten times. V gene TRBV11-2 combines with J gene TRBJ2-7; a weak D match, TRBD1 (5 bases). V gave up 6 bases and J gave up 1 base, with 7 bases separating them. The CDR3 contains 12 residues. Germline CDR1 reads SGHAT; CDR2 reads FQNNGV. In nucleotides, the CDR3 is TGTGCCAGCAGTGACAGATCCTACGAGCAGTACTTC. Translating it yields CASSDRSYEQYF.

CDR3 amino acids: CATSRGGVYEQYF. As DNA, the CDR3 is TGTGCCACCAGCAGGGGGGGGGTATACGAGCAGTACTTC. J is TRBJ2-7 and V is TRBV15, with 7 bases fitting TRBD2. Germline loops: CDR1 LNHNV, CDR2 YYDKDF (reference sequence). The CDR3 consists of 13 residues. V was clipped by 3 bases and J by 4 bases; unmatched bases: 3.